Described below is a single T cell receptor (beta chain) sequence and its context. This CDR3 is built from 11 residues. Trimming took 0 bases from V and 8 from J, leaving 5 bases between them. The germline gives CDR1 SGHRS, CDR2 YFSETQ. The sample is drawn from a study of OX40 agonist ivuxolimab in advanced cancers. The data were produced by immunoSEQ multiplex PCR, yet TCRdb's version contains in-frame clones alone and is incomplete. Here the sample spans about 60,000 clones, about 82% being singletons. This chain joins TRBV5-1 and TRBJ1-1; weak D call: TRBD1 (5 bases). This clonotype was obtained from an adult with an advanced solid tumor such as melanoma, head and neck, liver or kidney cancer. The sequenced sample was CD4+ or CD8+ T cells sorted from blood, obtained in a trial of the OX40 agonist ivuxolimab. The CDR3 is CASSLDREAFF. CDR3 in DNA: TGCGCCAGCAGCTTGGACAGGGAAGCTTTCTTT.